The 11 T cell receptor beta chains in this list originate from one sample, sequenced in a study of blood T cell repertoires in COVID-19. Clones were sequenced by immunoSEQ multiplex PCR, and TCRdb holds only the in-frame ones, with some missing. This table has some 380,000 clones, approximately 91% appearing once. The sequencing sample was made of PBMCs or T cells enriched from blood (not recorded which). Every receptor here comes from a woman aged 40 to 49 with acute COVID-19.

The gene calls are TRBV5-4 and TRBJ2-7; D might be TRBD2 (5 bases). The CDR3 consists of 15 residues. CDR1 and CDR2 from the germline V gene are SGHNT and YYREEE (reference sequence). V was cut by 0 bases and J by 1 base, with 11 bases left in between. For the CDR3, the DNA is TGTGCCAGCAGCTTGGCCGGCGGCGGGTCCTACGAGCAGTACTTC. Translating gives CASSLAGGGSYEQYF. Full variable domain (missing parts from reference TRBV5-4 and TRBJ2-7): ETGVTQSPTHLIKTRGQQVTLRCSSQSGHNTVSWYQQALGQGPQFIFQYYREEENGRGNFPPRFSGLQFPNYSSELNVNALELDDSALYLCASSLAGGGSYEQYFGPGTRLTVT.

This sequence joins TRBV18 and TRBJ1-6, with a weak D call TRBD1 (5 bases). The CDR3 length is 16 residues. In germline, CDR1 is KGHSH, CDR2 LQKENI. The V end was cut by 6 bases, the J end by 0 bases, with 12 bases between. For the CDR3, the DNA is TGTGCCAGCTCTTCGGGGGGGAGCTCCTATAATTCACCCCTCCACTTT. This translates into CASSSGGSSYNSPLHF.

This chain uses TRBV5-1 with TRBJ1-1; 7 bases are a match to TRBD1. The CDR3 length is 13 residues. Germline V gene data show CDR1 as SGHRS and CDR2 as YFSETQ. V shed 7 bases and J 5 bases; nucleotides not matched to a gene: 8. The CDR3 loop reads CASGAQGVTEAFF. CDR3 nucleotides: TGCGCCAGCGGAGCTCAGGGGGTGACTGAAGCTTTCTTT.

J is TRBJ2-7 and V is TRBV2; 8 bases are a match to TRBD1. The CDR3 loop spans 14 amino acids. V lost 6 bases and J lost 4; bases outside the gene matches: 8. Germline CDR1 SNHLY, CDR2 FYNNEI. The CDR3 protein is CASSGQGARYEQYF. The CDR3 nucleotides read TGTGCCAGCAGCGGACAGGGAGCACGGTACGAGCAGTACTTC.

This clone was seen a handful of times. The J gene is TRBJ2-1, the V gene TRBV11-2; D not resolved. Looked up from germline, CDR1 is SGHAT and CDR2 is FQNNGV. The CDR3 totals 14 residues. Trimming left V 1 base short and J 6 bases short, with 10 bases between. Here the CDR3 DNA reads TGTGCCAGCAGCTTAGCTGGCACAGCCAATGAGCAGTTCTTC. This encodes CASSLAGTANEQFF.

This chain links TRBV25-1 with TRBJ1-1, with D perhaps matching TRBD1 (6 bases). The V and J ends lost 1 base and 5 bases respectively, with 17 bases between them. The CDR3 spans 16 residues. In germline, CDR1 is MGHDK, CDR2 SYGVNS. CDR3 protein: CASSESGGPGKTEAFF. CDR3 coding DNA: TGTGCCAGCAGTGAATCGGGGGGGCCAGGAAAAACTGAAGCTTTCTTT.

The chain joins TRBV3-1 (or the pseudogene TRBV3-2) to TRBJ2-2; D is uncertain. Trimming shortened V by 6 bases and J by 6 bases, and 11 bases separated the two germline ends. Per germline, CDR1 LGHDT and CDR2 YNNKEL (reference sequence). The CDR3 totals 13 residues. The CDR3 nucleotides read TGTGCCAGCAGAAGCAACCGAGCCGGGGAGCTGTTTTTT. Its translation is CASRSNRAGELFF.

This clone was detected only a few times. The chain recombines TRBV25-1 with TRBJ1-2; 8 bases are a match to TRBD1. Germline values: CDR1 MGHDK, CDR2 SYGVNS. The V gene end was trimmed by 6 bases and the J gene end by 6 bases; junction bases not matched to a gene: 6. The CDR3 is 13 amino acids. CDR3 in DNA: TGTGCCAGCAGCTACGGACAGGGAGATGGCTACACCTTC. This gives the protein CASSYGQGDGYTF.

V and J are TRBV15 and TRBJ1-5; perhaps TRBD1 as D (6 bases). Germline CDR1 reads LNHNV; CDR2 reads YYDKDF (reference sequence). V lost 3 bases to trimming and J lost 0 bases, with 12 bases between them. This CDR3 is 16 amino acids long. CDR3: CATSRTGRNSNQPQHF. The DNA of the CDR3 is TGTGCCACCAGCAGGACAGGCCGGAATAGCAATCAGCCCCAGCATTTT.

The sample holds a few counts of this clone. J is TRBJ1-1 and V is TRBV1; the D call TRBD1 from the table was never checked on the DNA. TRBV1 counts as a pseudogene. The CDR3 extends over 16 amino acids. The CDR3 sequence: CTSSLNRQVLNTEAFF. The CDR3 nucleotides read TGCACCAGCAGCCTCAATCGACAGGTTCTGAACACTGAAGCTTTCTTT.

V is TRBV7-9 and J is TRBJ1-5; a possible D gene is TRBD1 (6 bases). V lost 1 base and J 3 bases, leaving 13 bases between the germline ends. CDR1 is SEHNR, CDR2 FQNEAQ, per germline (reference sequence). The CDR3 runs 16 residues. The CDR3 DNA sequence: TGTGCCAGCAGCTTAGGGGCGGGGGCAATCAATCAGCCCCAGCATTTT. Amino acid sequence: CASSLGAGAINQPQHF.